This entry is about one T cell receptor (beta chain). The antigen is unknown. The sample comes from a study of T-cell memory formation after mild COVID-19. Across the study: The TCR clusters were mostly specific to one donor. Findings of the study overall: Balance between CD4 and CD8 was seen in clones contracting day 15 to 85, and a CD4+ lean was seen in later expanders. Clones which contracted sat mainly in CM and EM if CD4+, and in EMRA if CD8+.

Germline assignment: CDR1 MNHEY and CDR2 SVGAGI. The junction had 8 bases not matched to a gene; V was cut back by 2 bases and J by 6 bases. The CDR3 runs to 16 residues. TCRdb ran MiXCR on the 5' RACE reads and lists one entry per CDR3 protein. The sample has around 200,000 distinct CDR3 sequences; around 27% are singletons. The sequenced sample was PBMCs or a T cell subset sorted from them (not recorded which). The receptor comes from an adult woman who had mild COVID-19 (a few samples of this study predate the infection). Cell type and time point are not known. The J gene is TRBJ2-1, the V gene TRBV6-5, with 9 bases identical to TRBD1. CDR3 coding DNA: TGTGCCAGCAGTTACACTGACAGGGGGAGTCGCAATGAGCAGTTCTTC. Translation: CASSYTDRGSRNEQFF.